The 21 T cell receptor beta chains reported below all come from one sample, sequenced in a study of CD8 T cells in ankylosing spondylitis. TCRdb independently ran MiXCR on the 5' RACE reads; one entry per CDR3 protein. The sample records 150,000 to 200,000 distinct CDR3 sequences, 10% to 15% being singletons. The sample was blood, either unsorted or a sorted T cell fraction (not recorded which). The receptors derive from a male donor with ankylosing spondylitis or in good health (not recorded which).

The rearrangement links TRBV3-1 to TRBJ2-3; D perhaps matches TRBD2 (6 bases). The length of the CDR3 is 15 residues. CDR1 LGHDT and CDR2 YNNKEL come from the germline V gene (reference sequence). V shed 5 bases and J shed 4 bases, with 16 bases lying between them. CDR3 amino acids: CASSWGLSGPDTQYF. CDR3 sequence (DNA): TGTGCCAGCAGCTGGGGACTCTCGGGCCCAGATACGCAGTATTTT.

This clonotype was counted only a few times. The V gene is TRBV27, the J gene TRBJ1-1; 8 nucleotides agree with TRBD1. The CDR3 sequence is 15 residues long. Trimming took 4 bases from V and 4 from J; bases not matched to a gene: 8. CDR1 and CDR2 (germline): MNHEY, SMNVEV (reference sequence). The CDR3, as DNA: TGTGCCAGCAGTTCCGCAGGGGGCACAGGCACTGAAGCTTTCTTT. This gives the protein CASSSAGGTGTEAFF.

This clonotype was counted only a few times. V gene TRBV12-3 or TRBV12-4 combines with J gene TRBJ2-3; D is perhaps TRBD1 (5 bases). CDR3 size: 14 residues. V lost 2 bases and J lost 4, with 10 bases in between. The CDR3 region has the DNA TGTGCCAGCAGTTTACAGGGCAGCGCAGATACGCAGTATTTT. Residues: CASSLQGSADTQYF.

At least ten counts were recorded for this clonotype. The chain uses TRBV4-1 and TRBJ2-1; 7 nucleotides align to TRBD2. The CDR3 extends over 13 amino acids. CDR1 is MGHRA, CDR2 YSYEKL, per germline. J was trimmed by 4 bases and V by 4 bases; bases with no gene match: 1. CDR3 sequence: CASSPGGYNEQFF. Written as DNA, the CDR3 is TGCGCCAGCAGCCCGGGGGGTTACAATGAGCAGTTCTTC.

V gene TRBV5-1 combines with J gene TRBJ2-3, with D tentatively TRBD1 (5 bases). Trimming removed 0 bases at V and 4 bases at J, with 9 bases between. CDR3 length: 14 amino acids. Germline V CDR1 and CDR2: SGHRS, YFSETQ. The CDR3 DNA reads TGCGCCAGCAGCTTGGAACAGGTCCCAGATACGCAGTATTTT. Protein product: CASSLEQVPDTQYF.

In this sample, this clonotype turned up many times. The chain is built from TRBV11-3 and TRBJ2-7; D may be TRBD2 (5 bases). V was pared by 5 bases and J by 6 bases, with 20 bases between. The CDR3 runs to 15 residues. Germline V gives CDR1 SGHNT, CDR2 YENEEA. CDR3 sequence (DNA): TGTGCCAGCAGCCCCCCACAGATACTAGGAGGCGAGCAGTACTTC. It yields the protein CASSPPQILGGEQYF.

This clonotype was seen more than once but under ten times. The chain couples TRBV4-3 to TRBJ2-2; the D gene could be TRBD1 or TRBD2 (6 bases each). The CDR3 totals 16 residues. CDR1 LGHNA and CDR2 YSLEER come from the germline V gene. Trimming cost V 0 bases and J 5 bases, with 13 bases left between them. This CDR3 reads CASSQDPGGGTGELFF. The DNA for the CDR3 is TGCGCCAGCAGCCAAGACCCCGGGGGCGGAACCGGGGAGCTGTTTTTT.

This rearrangement joins TRBV28 to TRBJ1-6; TRBD1 agrees at 7 bases. J lost 13 bases, V lost 5 bases, and 8 bases had no gene match. Germline CDR1 is MDHEN and CDR2 is SYDVKM. The CDR3 is 13 residues long. The DNA of the CDR3 is TGTGCCAGCAGTGGGGGGGACAGTGCCCCCCTCCACTTT. Translation gives CASSGGDSAPLHF.

The rearrangement joins TRBV13 to TRBJ1-1; no firm D call. CDR1 and CDR2 (germline): PRHDT, FYEKMQ (reference sequence). Trimming left V 0 bases short and J 7 bases short, with 6 bases between. The CDR3 has 12 residues. CDR3: CASSLGLVEAFF. Written as DNA, the CDR3 is TGTGCCAGCAGCTTAGGACTGGTTGAAGCTTTCTTT.

This clonotype was seen many times. The CDR3 is CAISEPSDGTSAAHEQYF. CDR3 coding DNA: TGTGCCATCAGTGAGCCTTCTGACGGGACTAGTGCCGCCCACGAGCAGTACTTC. The V call is TRBV10-3, the J call TRBJ2-7, with 8 bases fitting TRBD2. Per germline, CDR1 ENHRY and CDR2 SYGVKD. With V trimmed by 2 bases and J by 5 bases, 17 bases remained unmatched. This CDR3 has 18 residues.

The chain is built from TRBV29-1 and TRBJ2-2; D remains unclear. Germline V gene lookup returns CDR1 SQVTM and CDR2 ANQGSEA. Trimming cost V 7 bases and J 1 base, with 10 bases left between them. The CDR3 sequence is 13 residues long. CDR3 residues: CSGKARNTGELFF. For the CDR3, the DNA is TGCAGCGGGAAGGCTAGGAACACCGGGGAGCTGTTTTTT.

The chain is built from TRBV7-6 and TRBJ2-5, with 9 bases lining up with TRBD1. Trimming cost V 1 base and J 2 bases; bases outside gene matches: 8. CDR1 is SGHVS and CDR2 is FNYEAQ in the germline V gene. This CDR3 has 17 amino acids. This chain's CDR3 is CASSLGGQGPPQETQYF. DNA of the CDR3: TGTGCCAGCAGCTTAGGGGGACAGGGACCGCCACAAGAGACCCAGTACTTC.

The table lists this clonotype with a few counts. V and J are TRBV27 and TRBJ2-7; no definite D call. Trimming took 5 bases from V and 2 from J, leaving 4 bases between them. Germline values: CDR1 MNHEY, CDR2 SMNVEV (reference sequence). The CDR3 is 11 residues long. The CDR3 nucleotides are TGTGCCAGCAGTCCCACCTACGAGCAGTACTTC. The encoded protein is CASSPTYEQYF.

This clonotype was counted ten times or more. The rearrangement uses TRBV24-1 and TRBJ2-1; no clear D gene. Between the trimmed V and J ends, which lost 9 bases and 0 bases, there was a span of 11 bases. Germline V lookup: CDR1 KGHDR, CDR2 SFDVKD. The CDR3 loop spans 14 amino acids. CDR3 region: CATADGSSYNEQFF. The CDR3, as DNA: TGTGCCACCGCGGACGGAAGCTCCTACAATGAGCAGTTCTTC.

The chain has TRBV27 and TRBJ2-2; 7 bases match TRBD1. After removal of 7 bases from V and 5 bases from J, the junction contained 10 bases not matched to a gene. The germline gives CDR1 MNHEY, CDR2 SMNVEV (reference sequence). This CDR3 comprises 15 residues. CDR3 DNA: TGTGCCAGCACCCGTGAGGGACAGCTAACCGGGGAGCTGTTTTTT. Translation gives CASTREGQLTGELFF.

The rearrangement joins TRBV11-2 to TRBJ2-1, with 8 bases aligning to TRBD2. The CDR3 is made up of 16 amino acids. Unmatched junction bases numbered 10, after V lost 4 bases and J lost 5 bases. The V gene's germline CDR1 is SGHAT and CDR2 FQNNGV. The CDR3 region is CASSSLLLAGHNEQFF. In DNA, the CDR3 is TGTGCCAGCAGCTCCCTCCTCCTAGCGGGCCACAATGAGCAGTTCTTC.

The chain combines TRBV5-1 with TRBJ2-7; a weak D match, TRBD1 (6 bases). This CDR3 is 14 amino acids long. Per germline, CDR1 SGHRS and CDR2 YFSETQ. The V end was cut by 2 bases, the J end by 3 bases, with 12 bases between. This CDR3 is CASSFNRDNYEQYF. The CDR3, as DNA: TGCGCCAGCAGCTTTAACCGGGACAACTACGAGCAGTACTTC.

V and J are TRBV29-1 and TRBJ2-7; D is possibly TRBD1 (6 bases). This CDR3 region has 12 residues. Germline V gene lookup returns CDR1 SQVTM and CDR2 ANQGSEA. V shed 5 bases and J shed 1 base, with 9 bases lying between them. CDR3 amino acids: CSVRTVSYEQYF. The CDR3 bases are TGCAGCGTTAGGACAGTATCCTACGAGCAGTACTTC.

V and J are TRBV5-6 and TRBJ2-2, with D possibly being TRBD2 (6 bases). Germline lookup yields CDR1 SGHDT and CDR2 YYEEEE. CDR3 length equals 17 residues. V was trimmed by 4 bases and J by 3 bases, leaving 19 bases between them. CDR3 region: CASSPTIYRDYTGELFF. In DNA form, the CDR3 reads TGTGCCAGCAGCCCCACCATATACCGGGACTACACCGGGGAGCTGTTTTTT.

This clonotype appeared a few times. This chain joins TRBV5-5 and TRBJ2-7; D is uncertain. Germline-derived CDR1 and CDR2 are SGHKS and YYEKEE (reference sequence). V was shortened by 4 bases and J by 3 bases, with 5 bases between the two germline ends. The CDR3 spans 11 residues. CDR3 nucleotides: TGTGCCAGCAGCGCCCACTACGAGCAGTACTTC. It yields the protein CASSAHYEQYF. Supplemented by reference TRBV5-5 and TRBJ2-7, the full variable domain reads DAGVTQSPTHLIKTRGQQVTLRCSPISGHKSVSWYQQVLGQGPQFIFQYYEKEERGRGNFPDRFSARQFPNYSSELNVNALLLGDSALYLCASSAHYEQYFGPGTRLTVT.

The CDR3 here is CASGPGLAGAEQYF. The CDR3 nucleotides are TGCGCCAGTGGACCTGGACTAGCGGGGGCTGAGCAGTACTTC. The chain uses TRBV10-1 and TRBJ2-7, with 13 bases aligning to TRBD2. CDR1 is WNHNN and CDR2 is SYGVQD in the germline V gene (reference sequence). This CDR3 spans 14 amino acids. The junction had 9 bases not matched to a gene; V was cut back by 9 bases and J by 7 bases.